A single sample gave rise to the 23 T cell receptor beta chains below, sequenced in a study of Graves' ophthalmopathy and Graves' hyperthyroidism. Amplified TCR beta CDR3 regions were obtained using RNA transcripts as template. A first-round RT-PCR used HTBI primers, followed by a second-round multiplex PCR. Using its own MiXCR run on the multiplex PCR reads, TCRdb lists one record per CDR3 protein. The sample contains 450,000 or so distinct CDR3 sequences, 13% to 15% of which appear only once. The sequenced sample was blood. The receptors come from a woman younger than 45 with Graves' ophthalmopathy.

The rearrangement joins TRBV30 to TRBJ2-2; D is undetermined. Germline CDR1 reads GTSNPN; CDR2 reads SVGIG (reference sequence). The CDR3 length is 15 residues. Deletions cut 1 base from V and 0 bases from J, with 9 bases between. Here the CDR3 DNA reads TGTGCCTGGAGTGCGTTTATTACGAACACCGGGGAGCTGTTTTTT. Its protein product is CAWSAFITNTGELFF.

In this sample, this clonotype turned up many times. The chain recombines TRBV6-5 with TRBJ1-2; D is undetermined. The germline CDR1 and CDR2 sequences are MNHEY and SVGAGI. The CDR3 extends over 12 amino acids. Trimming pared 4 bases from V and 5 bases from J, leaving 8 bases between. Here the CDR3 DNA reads TGTGCCAGCAGTTCCACGGTTTATGGCTACACCTTC. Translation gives CASSSTVYGYTF.

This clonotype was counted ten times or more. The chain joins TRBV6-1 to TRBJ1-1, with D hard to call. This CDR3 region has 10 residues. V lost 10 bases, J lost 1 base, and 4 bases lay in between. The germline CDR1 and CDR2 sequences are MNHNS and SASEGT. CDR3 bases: TGTGCCACCTCGAACACTGAAGCTTTCTTT. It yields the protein CATSNTEAFF.

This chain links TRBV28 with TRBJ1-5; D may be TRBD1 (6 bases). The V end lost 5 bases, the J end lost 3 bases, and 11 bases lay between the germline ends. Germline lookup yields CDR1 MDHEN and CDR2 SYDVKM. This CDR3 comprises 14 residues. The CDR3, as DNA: TGTGCCAGCAGTCTGCACAGGGCCAATCAGCCCCAGCATTTT. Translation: CASSLHRANQPQHF.

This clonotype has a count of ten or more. The CDR3 sequence is CASRAKGTGGTYEQYF. The CDR3 bases are TGTGCCAGCAGGGCTAAAGGGACGGGAGGGACCTACGAGCAGTACTTC. The V gene is TRBV28, the J gene TRBJ2-7; 8 nucleotides line up with TRBD2. The ends lost 6 bases at V and 2 bases at J; junction bases unmatched: 12. Germline CDR1 and CDR2: MDHEN and SYDVKM. The CDR3 loop spans 16 amino acids.

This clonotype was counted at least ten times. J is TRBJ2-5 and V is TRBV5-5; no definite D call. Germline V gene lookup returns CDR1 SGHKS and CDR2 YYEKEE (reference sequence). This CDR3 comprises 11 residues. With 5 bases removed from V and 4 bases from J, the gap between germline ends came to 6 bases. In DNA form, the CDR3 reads TGTGCCAGCAGGCTTGGAGAGACCCAGTACTTC. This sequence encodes CASRLGETQYF.

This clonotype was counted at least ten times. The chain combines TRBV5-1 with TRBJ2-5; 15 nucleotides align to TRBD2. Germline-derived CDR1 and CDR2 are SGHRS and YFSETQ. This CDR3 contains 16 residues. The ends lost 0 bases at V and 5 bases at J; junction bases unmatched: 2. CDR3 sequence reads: CASSLVGTSGGETQYF. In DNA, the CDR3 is TGCGCCAGCAGCTTGGTCGGGACTAGCGGGGGGGAGACCCAGTACTTC. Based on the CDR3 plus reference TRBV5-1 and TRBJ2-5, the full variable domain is KAGVTQTPRYLIKTRGQQVTLSCSPISGHRSVSWYQQTPGQGLQFLFEYFSETQRNKGNFPGRFSGRQFSNSRSEMNVSTLELGDSALYLCASSLVGTSGGETQYFGPGTRLLVL.

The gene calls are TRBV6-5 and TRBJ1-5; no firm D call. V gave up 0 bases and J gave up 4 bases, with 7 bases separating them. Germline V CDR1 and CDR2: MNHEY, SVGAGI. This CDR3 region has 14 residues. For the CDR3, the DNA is TGTGCCAGCAGTTACTCGTCGGTGAATCAGCCCCAGCATTTT. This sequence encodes CASSYSSVNQPQHF.

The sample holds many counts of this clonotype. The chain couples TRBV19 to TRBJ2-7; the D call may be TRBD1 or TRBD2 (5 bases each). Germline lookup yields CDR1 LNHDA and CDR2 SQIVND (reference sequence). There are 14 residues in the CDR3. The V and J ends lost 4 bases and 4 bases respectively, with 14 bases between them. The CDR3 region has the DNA TGTGCCAGTAGTACGGGACGGCCTCCATACGAGCAGTACTTC. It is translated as CASSTGRPPYEQYF.

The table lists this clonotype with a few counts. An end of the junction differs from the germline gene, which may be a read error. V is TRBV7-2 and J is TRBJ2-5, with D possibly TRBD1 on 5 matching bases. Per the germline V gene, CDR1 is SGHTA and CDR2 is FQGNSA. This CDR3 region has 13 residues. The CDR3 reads CASSSVTGETQYF. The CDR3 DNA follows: TGTGCTAGCAGCTCAGTTACAGGAGAGACCCAGTACTTC. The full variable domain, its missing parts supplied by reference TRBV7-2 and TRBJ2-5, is GAGVSQSPSNKVTEKGKDVELRCDPISGHTALYWYRQSLGQGLEFLIYFQGNSAPDKSGLPSDRFSAERTGGSVSTLTIQRTQQEDSAVYLCASSSVTGETQYFGPGTRLLVL.

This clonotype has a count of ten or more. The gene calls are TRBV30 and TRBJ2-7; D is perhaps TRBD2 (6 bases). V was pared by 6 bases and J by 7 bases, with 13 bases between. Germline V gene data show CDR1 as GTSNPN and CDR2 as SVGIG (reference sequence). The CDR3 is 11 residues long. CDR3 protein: CACTGVQEQYF. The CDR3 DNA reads TGTGCCTGTACGGGGGTTCAAGAGCAGTACTTC.

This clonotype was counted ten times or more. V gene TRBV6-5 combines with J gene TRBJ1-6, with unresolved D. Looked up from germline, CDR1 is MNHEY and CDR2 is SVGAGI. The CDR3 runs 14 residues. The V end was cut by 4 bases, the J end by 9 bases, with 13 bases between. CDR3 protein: CASSSFYGLSPLHF. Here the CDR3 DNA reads TGTGCCAGCAGTTCCTTTTATGGCCTTTCACCCCTCCACTTT.

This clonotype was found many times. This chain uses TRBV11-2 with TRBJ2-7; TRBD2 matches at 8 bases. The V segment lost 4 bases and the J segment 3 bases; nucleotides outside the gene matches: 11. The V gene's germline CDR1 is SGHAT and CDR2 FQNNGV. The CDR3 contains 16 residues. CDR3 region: CASSSPWKREYYEQYF. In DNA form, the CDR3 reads TGTGCCAGCAGCTCCCCGTGGAAGCGGGAGTACTACGAGCAGTACTTC. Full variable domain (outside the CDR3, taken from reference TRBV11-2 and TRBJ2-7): EAGVAQSPRYKIIEKRQSVAFWCNPISGHATLYWYQQILGQGPKLLIQFQNNGVVDDSQLPKDRFSAERLKGVDSTLKIQPAKLEDSAVYLCASSSPWKREYYEQYFGPGTRLTVT.

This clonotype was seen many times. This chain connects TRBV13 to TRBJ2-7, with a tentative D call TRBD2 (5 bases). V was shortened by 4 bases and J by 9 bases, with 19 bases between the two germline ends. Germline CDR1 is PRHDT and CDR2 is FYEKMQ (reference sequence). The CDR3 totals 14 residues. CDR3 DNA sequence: TGTGCCAGCAGCTCCTCAGAGGGTTCGGTTCGGCAGTACTTC. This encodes CASSSSEGSVRQYF.

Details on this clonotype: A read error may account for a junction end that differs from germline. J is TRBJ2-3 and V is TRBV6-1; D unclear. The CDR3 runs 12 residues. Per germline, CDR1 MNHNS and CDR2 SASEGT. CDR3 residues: CGSWQESDTQYF. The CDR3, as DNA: TGTGGCAGCTGGCAAGAGTCAGATACGCAGTATTTT.

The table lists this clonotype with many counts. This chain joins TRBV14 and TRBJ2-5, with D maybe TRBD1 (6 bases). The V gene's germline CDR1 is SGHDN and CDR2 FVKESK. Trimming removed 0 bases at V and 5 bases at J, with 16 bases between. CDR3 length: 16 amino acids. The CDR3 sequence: CASSQDWGTQQETQYF. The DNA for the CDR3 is TGTGCCAGCAGCCAAGATTGGGGGACACAACAGGAGACCCAGTACTTC. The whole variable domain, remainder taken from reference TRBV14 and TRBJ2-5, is EAGVTQFPSHSVIEKGQTVTLRCDPISGHDNLYWYRRVMGKEIKFLLHFVKESKQDESGMPNNRFLAERTGGTYSTLKVQPAELEDSGVYFCASSQDWGTQQETQYFGPGTRLLVL.

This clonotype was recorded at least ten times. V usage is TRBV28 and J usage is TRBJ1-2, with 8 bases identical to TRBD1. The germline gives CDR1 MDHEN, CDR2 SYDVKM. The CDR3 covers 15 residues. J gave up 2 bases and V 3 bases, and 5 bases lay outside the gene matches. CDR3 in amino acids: CASSFIQGGNYGYTF. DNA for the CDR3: TGTGCCAGCAGTTTTATACAGGGGGGCAACTATGGCTACACCTTC.

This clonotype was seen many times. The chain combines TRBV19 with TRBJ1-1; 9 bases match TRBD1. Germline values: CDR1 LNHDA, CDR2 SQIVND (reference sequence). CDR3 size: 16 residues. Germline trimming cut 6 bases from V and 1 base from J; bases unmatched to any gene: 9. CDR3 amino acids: CASRWDRVDGNTEAFF. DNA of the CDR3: TGTGCCAGTAGGTGGGACAGGGTGGACGGGAACACTGAAGCTTTCTTT.

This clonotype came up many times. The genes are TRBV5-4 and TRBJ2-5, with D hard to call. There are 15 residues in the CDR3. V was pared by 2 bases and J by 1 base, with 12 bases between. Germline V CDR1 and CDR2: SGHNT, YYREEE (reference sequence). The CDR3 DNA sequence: TGTGCCAGCAGCTTCGCGCGGCACCTCCAAGAGACCCAGTACTTC. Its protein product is CASSFARHLQETQYF.

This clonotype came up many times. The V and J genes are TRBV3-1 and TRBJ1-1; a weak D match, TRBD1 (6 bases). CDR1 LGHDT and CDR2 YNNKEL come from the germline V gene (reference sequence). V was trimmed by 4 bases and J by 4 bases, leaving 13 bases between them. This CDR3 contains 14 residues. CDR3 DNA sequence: TGTGCCAGCAGCCCGGGACACTCACTCACTGAAGCTTTCTTT. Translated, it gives CASSPGHSLTEAFF. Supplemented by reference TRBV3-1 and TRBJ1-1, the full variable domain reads DTAVSQTPKYLVTQMGNDKSIKCEQNLGHDTMYWYKQDSKKFLKIMFSYNNKELIINETVPNRFSPKSPDKAHLNLHINSLELGDSAVYFCASSPGHSLTEAFFGQGTRLTVV.

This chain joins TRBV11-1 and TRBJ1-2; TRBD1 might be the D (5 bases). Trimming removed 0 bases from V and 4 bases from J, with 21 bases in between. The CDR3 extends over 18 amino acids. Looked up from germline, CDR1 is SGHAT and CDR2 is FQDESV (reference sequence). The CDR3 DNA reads TGTGCCAGCAGCTTAGCAATTCAAGAGGCCCGAAGGGGCTATGGCTACACCTTC. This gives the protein CASSLAIQEARRGYGYTF.

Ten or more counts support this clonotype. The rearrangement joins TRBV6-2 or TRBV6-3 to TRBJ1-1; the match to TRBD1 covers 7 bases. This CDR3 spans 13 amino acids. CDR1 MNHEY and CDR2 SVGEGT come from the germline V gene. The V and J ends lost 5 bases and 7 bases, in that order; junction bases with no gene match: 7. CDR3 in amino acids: CASSQGDVGEAFF. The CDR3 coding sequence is TGTGCCAGCAGTCAGGGGGATGTTGGTGAAGCTTTCTTT.

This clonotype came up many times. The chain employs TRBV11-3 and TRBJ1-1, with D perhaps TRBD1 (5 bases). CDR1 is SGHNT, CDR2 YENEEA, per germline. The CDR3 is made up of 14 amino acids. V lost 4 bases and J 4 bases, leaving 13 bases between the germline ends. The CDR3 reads CASSSTATLTEAFF. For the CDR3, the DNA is TGTGCCAGCAGCTCGACAGCAACCCTCACTGAAGCTTTCTTT.